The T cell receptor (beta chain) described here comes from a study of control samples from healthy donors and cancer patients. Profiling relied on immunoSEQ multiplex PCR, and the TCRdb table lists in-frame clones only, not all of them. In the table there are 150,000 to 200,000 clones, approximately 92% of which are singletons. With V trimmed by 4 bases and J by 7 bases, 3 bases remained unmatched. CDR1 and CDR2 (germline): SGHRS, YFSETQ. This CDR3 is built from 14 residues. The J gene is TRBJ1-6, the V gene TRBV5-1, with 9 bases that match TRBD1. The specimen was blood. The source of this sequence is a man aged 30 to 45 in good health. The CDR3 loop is CASSDRGWNSPLHF. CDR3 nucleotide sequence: TGCGCCAGCAGCGACAGGGGGTGGAATTCACCCCTCCACTTT.